This entry concerns a single T cell receptor beta chain. With CCR7-negative CD45RA+ TemRA cells, CD45RO+ cells were combined in CD8 memory. Germline V gene lookup returns CDR1 SGHAT and CDR2 FQNNGV. The length of the CDR3 is 16 residues. V dropped 6 bases and J dropped 0 bases, with 18 bases sitting between them. The record originates from a study of shared clonotypes between healthy human individuals. The assay was run at deep level. Clones were read by immunoSEQ multiplex PCR, and TCRdb kept only the in-frame ones, dropping some. Of about 96,000 clones listed, 68% are singletons. The receptor comes from a man younger than 40 in good health. The rearrangement links TRBV11-2 to TRBJ2-7, with a possible D match to TRBD1 (6 bases). Material for sequencing was memory CD8+ T cells sorted from blood. Subset of the sample: CD45RO+ cells pooled with CCR7-negative TemRA cells. The CDR3 DNA follows: TGTGCCAGCAGACGTCTCAGGGGACGAAGCTCCTACGAGCAGTACTTC. Translating it yields CASRRLRGRSSYEQYF.